This TCR beta chain was observed in a study of cytomegalovirus exposure and HLA in healthy donors (dated by TCRdb to the late 2010s). Broadly, across the study: An earlier analysis of approximately 640 of the donors reported roughly 300 Gb of sequence data and roughly 100 million unique TCR beta sequences from 150 million to 200 million T cells. An early release that covered some 630 HLA-typed donors contained approximately 320 gigabases of sequencing data and about 93 million unique TCR sequences. Of the roughly 400 genotyped donors, 75% to 85% were placed in the genetic ancestry cluster associated with self-reported Caucasian donors. The study was designed to test whether signatures of past pathogen exposure could be identified by cataloging public T cell receptors. The study profiled the T cell repertoires of under 850 subjects by immunosequencing and related them to cytomegalovirus serostatus. In addition to the first cohort of approximately 670 subjects, a separate validation cohort of about 120 different subjects was used. To predict cytomegalovirus infection status, the study brought together high-throughput TCR immunosequencing, statistical association of individual TCRs with disease status, and machine learning. A later analysis re-examined previously published TCR beta repertoires from 600 to 700 donors and added high-resolution HLA genotyping to investigate patterns of TCR occurrence. Rather than drawing on any new phenotypic data, the later analysis identified candidate immune exposures from TCR beta sequences and the way those sequences occurred across donors. In an earlier analysis of several hundred of the donors, high-throughput TCR beta sequencing was used to judge whether each TCR beta V gene segment behaved as functional or pseudogenic. Donor age, sex, ethnicity and CMV serostatus were collected together with the repertoire data. In a later genetic analysis, genome-wide SNP genotypes for about three fifths of the 666 donors were used, and that subset was treated as a discovery cohort. All discovery cohort repertoires had been generated on a single sequencing platform. Class I and class II HLA loci were covered by the typing at four-digit resolution. Typing coverage differed by locus: A, B, C, DRB1 and DQB1 were typed in roughly 620-630 donors, DQA1 in about 500, DPA1 in 600 to 610, and DPB1 in 450 to 490. Four to six DR-DQ haplotypes were handled as single units for association and clustering, since linkage in the cohort was strong. Among some 400 genotyped donors of the cohort, an average of approximately 200,000 unique TCR beta nucleotide sequences was sequenced per donor, of which about 19% were non-productive. Overall results and qualifications from the work: In a later analysis, HLA-associated TCR beta chains showed more clonal expansion and lower generation probabilities than non-associated chains that were equally common. Correlated functional status among segregating V segments might be attributable to linkage disequilibrium, but an unknown experimental factor could not be ruled out. Strong co-occurrence of HLA alleles, especially DR and DQ, made assigning TCR associations to individual alleles difficult. A later genetic analysis associated a missense DCLRE1C variant with V-gene and J-gene trimming of TCR beta chains, and an independent cohort replicated the association. A cluster of highly shared sequence variants was judged likely to be a technical artifact of the sequencing pipeline. A later analysis reported that several top co-occurrence clusters appeared linked to parvovirus B19, influenza, CMV and Epstein-Barr virus. Across donors, most TCR sequences were observed very rarely, whereas some public TCRs were present in many individuals. At a false discovery rate of 0.05, a later analysis linked some 18,000 TCR beta sequences to specific HLA alleles. Roughly uniform sequencing depth across donors was assumed in presence/absence analyses, although this assumption may not hold. The only immune exposure information available for the cohort was CMV serostatus. A further reported finding was that TCR beta sequences accurately predicted the HLA-A and HLA-B alleles for most subjects in the first cohort. The authors suggested that the approach could potentially be generalized to other disease states and immunological phenotypes. Some IMGT-functional V segments, including TRBV6-2 and TRBV6-3, could not be told apart with the 87-base-pair reads, so those segments were excluded. In the study, around 150 TCR beta chains were listed as associated with cytomegalovirus. HLA typing was unavailable for some donors at each locus, so association tests used only the typed subset. Only TCR beta chains were sequenced in this cohort, and the absence of alpha or paired-chain data limited detectable features. A few of the identified cytomegalovirus-associated TCR beta chains were confirmed in vitro to be specific for cytomegalovirus antigens. Because counts were too low, 15 or so rarely observed V segments, including chromosome 9 orphons, were excluded from the earlier analysis of about 500 of the donors. Broadly in line with IMGT annotations, most TCR beta V segments showed up in productive rearrangements about 87% or about 30% of the time in an earlier analysis of a few hundred of the donors. In a later analysis, most CMV-associated TCR beta chains were found to appear HLA-restricted, with HLA associations seemingly driven largely by CMV exposure. The classifier was reported to diagnose cytomegalovirus status with high specificity and sensitivity in both the original cohort and the validation cohort. A later analysis found that TCR association rates varied across HLA loci, with DRB1 alleles showing the most associated TCRs and HLA-C alleles the fewest. According to a later genetic analysis, donors in an Asian-associated ancestry cluster had fewer N-insertions in productive TCRs than the approximately 700-donor mean.

Receptor amplification or capture employed the immunoSEQ multiplex PCR assay. The multiplex PCR relied on a mix of 60 forward primers for TCR Vbeta segments and 13 reverse primers for TCR Jbeta segments. The CDR3 region of rearranged TCR beta genes was amplified from genomic DNA with a multiplex PCR assay. On the Illumina HiSeq System, the amplified TCR beta libraries were sequenced as 87-base-pair reads. On the authors' methods: A later analysis counted about 82 million unique TCR beta chains across the 670 or so repertoires, and 10 million to 12 million of these chains were shared by at least two donors. Raw reads were error-corrected and collapsed into unique sequences with a nearest-neighbor algorithm that merged closely related sequences to remove PCR and sequencing errors. Alignment of CDR3 sequences to IMGT reference sequences was used to assign V, D and J gene segments. For a sequence to be retained, at least a six-nucleotide match to both a V gene segment and a J gene segment was required. Rearrangements were called productive when the CDR3 lacked stop codons and stayed in frame with V and J; all others were non-productive. Following IMGT convention, CDR3 was defined as the stretch from the second conserved V-encoded cysteine to the conserved J-encoded phenylalanine. The earlier analysis of a few hundred of the donors excluded sequences that lacked an unambiguous match to a single V gene segment. An earlier analysis of almost 600 of the donors classified V segments as functional when productive rearrangements were above 56.7% and as segregating when the standard deviation between donors was above 5%. A statistical classification framework was developed to diagnose cytomegalovirus status using the catalog of TCR beta chain sequences. In a later analysis, TCR nucleotide sequences were compared against IMGT/GENE-DB human TR gene sequences so that V and J genes could be assigned. In a later analysis, CDR3 sequences and most-parsimonious VDJ recombination scenarios were assigned using the TCRdist pipeline. In a later analysis, each TCR beta chain was defined by its CDR3 amino acid sequence together with its V-gene family, and reads without a unique V-gene family were excluded. In a later analysis, 450 to 600 highly shared, low-generation-probability nucleotide sequences were removed to address suspected cross-contamination and a sequencing artifact. In a later analysis, a clonal expansion index for each public chain was calculated from normalized within-repertoire ranks of inferred template counts. A later analysis computed generation probabilities with a VDJ recombination model fitted to out-of-frame rearrangements, and checked the results against IGoR. In a later analysis, TCR-TCR, TCR-HLA and TCR-CMV co-occurrence was scored with hypergeometric tests, and a repertoire-size bias correction was applied to TCR pairs. To estimate false discovery rates, a later analysis permuted the HLA or CMV assignments 20 times. A later analysis grouped co-occurring TCRs with DBSCAN, adding TCRdist sequence similarity when clustering within HLA-allele-positive subsets. Repertoires with fewer than 30,000 or more than 120,000 public chains, plus five repertoires with anomalous nucleotide sharing, were excluded from co-occurrence clustering. What TCRdb holds here is the immuneACCESS table cut down to in-frame rearrangements. Part of the clones is not present; checked against another copy, under half of the missing clones reflect an unresolved V gene, and the others are unexplained. From that table come the V and J calls and clone size; the DNA was used to work out D and trimming. The sample profile shows about 160,000 clones; over 70% of them were found once. The top ten constitute approximately 8.7% of the sample.

The cohort was made up of 500 to 800 healthy bone marrow donors. Cohort members were all nominally healthy when sampled, although unrecorded immune exposures were likely present. The donor was CMV seropositive and was included in the group of about 290 seropositive cohort members. A peripheral blood sample was collected from each donor, and TCR beta sequencing was performed on peripheral blood mononuclear cells. The Qiagen DNeasy Blood Extraction Kit was used to extract genomic DNA from the blood cell samples. Inclusive of the bounding cysteine and phenylalanine, the CDR3 is 17 residues long. Just CDR3 DNA is preserved here, 51 bases in frame from base 1. CDR1 KGHSH and CDR2 LQKENI were looked up in the germline V gene. V is trimmed back by 6 bases and J by 3 bases, and the junction contains 15 bases that no gene match accounts for. In regard to this clone: The target of this receptor is not known. No quality values exist for individual bases; no much larger clone is one base distant.

The clonotype was recovered from a man aged 18 to 30 in good health and CMV-seropositive. Sequencing was done on a sample of PBMCs. The sequence is built from TRBV18 and TRBJ2-7; 9 nucleotides in the junction match TRBD1. The sequenced DNA: TGTGCCAGCTCGTCCTACCTGGGACAGGGAATTGTCTACGAGCAGTACTTC. Its translation reads: CASSSYLGQGIVYEQYF.